This T cell receptor (beta chain) came from a study of blood T cell repertoires in COVID-19. About the study: Collection of acute and convalescent COVID-19 samples took place in the United States, Italy and Spain.

Either two negative PCRs, clearance, or symptom resolution qualified Cohort 3 donors as recovered. Using immunoSEQ multiplex PCR, the repertoire was profiled, and TCRdb retains in-frame clones only, with some absent. The sample comprises about 380,000 clones, about 90% of which are singletons, and about 1.5% rests with the top ten. The germline CDR1 and CDR2 sequences are SEHNR and FQNEAQ (reference sequence). The CDR3 is made up of 14 amino acids. V was shortened by 1 base and J by 4 bases, with 10 bases between the two germline ends. The chain links TRBV7-9 to TRBJ2-5, with D maybe TRBD1 (6 bases). The receptor's source is a man aged 25 to 45 who had recovered from COVID-19. The sequencing input was PBMCs or T cells enriched from blood (not recorded which). The CDR3 protein is CASSLGQGSETQYF. CDR3 DNA sequence: TGTGCCAGCAGCTTAGGGCAGGGGTCAGAGACCCAGTACTTC.